These 31 T cell receptor beta chains were sequenced from one sample in a study of CD8 T cells in ankylosing spondylitis. Study-wide results and caveats: Ankylosing spondylitis blood appeared to be characterized by a TCR beta motif of eight highly homologous variants.

TCRdb independently ran MiXCR on the 5' RACE reads; one entry per CDR3 protein. The table records more than 650,000 distinct CDR3 sequences, 10% to 15% of them present only once. The antigens these receptors bind are not known. Sequencing input: blood, either unsorted or a sorted T cell fraction (not recorded which). Source of these receptors: a male donor with ankylosing spondylitis.

In this sample, this clonotype turned up a few times. The rearrangement uses TRBV28 and TRBJ2-1; TRBD1 or TRBD2 may be the D gene (6 bases each). Germline V gene data show CDR1 as MDHEN and CDR2 as SYDVKM. The V gene lost 9 bases and the J gene lost 3 bases, with 15 bases spanning the gap. The length of the CDR3 is 14 residues. CDR3 DNA: TGTGCCAGTACCCGGGGGCCCTTCTACAATGAGCAGTTCTTC. This translates into CASTRGPFYNEQFF. The full variable domain, its missing parts supplied by reference TRBV28 and TRBJ2-1, is DVKVTQSSRYLVKRTGEKVFLECVQDMDHENMFWYRQDPGLGLRLIYFSYDVKMKEKGDIPEGYSVSREKKERFSLILESASTNQTSMYLCASTRGPFYNEQFFGPGTRLTVL.

The V call is TRBV7-9, the J call TRBJ1-2; 7 bases match TRBD1. This CDR3 has 13 amino acids. In germline, CDR1 is SEHNR, CDR2 FQNEAQ (reference sequence). V dropped 6 bases and J dropped 4; count of bases not matched to a gene: 5. This CDR3 reads CASRRDSIYGYTF. The CDR3 DNA reads TGTGCCAGCAGACGGGACAGTATCTATGGCTACACCTTC.

This clonotype was seen at least ten times. This sequence joins TRBV20-1 and TRBJ2-2; D gene ambiguous. Germline loops: CDR1 DFQATT, CDR2 SNEGSKA (reference sequence). The CDR3 is 13 amino acids. V gave up 2 bases and J gave up 2 bases, with 6 bases separating them. The CDR3 bases are TGCAGTGCTAGAAACGGAAACACCGGGGAGCTGTTTTTT. Protein sequence: CSARNGNTGELFF.

A single count supports this clonotype. The rearrangement joins TRBV7-8 to TRBJ2-2; D call uncertain. The V and J ends lost 3 bases and 8 bases respectively, with 13 bases between them. The CDR3 covers 14 residues. Germline CDR1 is SGHVS and CDR2 is FQNEAQ. CDR3 residues: CASSFLSHGGELFF. The CDR3 coding sequence is TGTGCCAGCAGCTTTCTCTCTCACGGGGGGGAGCTGTTTTTT.

V is TRBV4-1 and J is TRBJ1-3, with TRBD1 as a possible D gene (6 bases). V was pared by 3 bases and J by 4 bases, with 13 bases between. The CDR3 sequence is 15 residues long. The germline CDR1 and CDR2 sequences are MGHRA and YSYEKL. The CDR3 sequence is CASSQRGVRGNTIYF. Written as DNA, the CDR3 is TGCGCCAGCAGCCAGAGGGGGGTTAGGGGAAACACCATATATTTT.

This clonotype has more than one count but fewer than ten. CDR3 nucleotides: TGTGCCAGCATGCCCCCTCCCAGGGGGCGTCGGACTGAAGCTTTCTTT. Amino acid sequence: CASMPPPRGRRTEAFF. The V gene is TRBV9, the J gene TRBJ1-1; TRBD1 matches 8 bases. Unmatched junction bases numbered 15, after V lost 6 bases and J lost 5 bases. The CDR3 loop spans 16 amino acids. The germline V gene has CDR1 SGDLS and CDR2 YYNGEE.

In its sample, this clonotype was seen many times. The V gene is TRBV5-1, the J gene TRBJ1-1; D gene uncertain. CDR3 size: 15 residues. V lost 4 bases, J lost 3 bases, and 16 bases lay in between. Germline lookup yields CDR1 SGHRS and CDR2 YFSETQ. DNA of the CDR3: TGCGCCAGCAGCGTACGTCCCGTAATGGACACTGAAGCTTTCTTT. It codes for CASSVRPVMDTEAFF.

The chain uses TRBV7-9 and TRBJ2-7, with D maybe TRBD1 (6 bases). This CDR3 is built from 12 residues. CDR1 SEHNR and CDR2 FQNEAQ come from the germline V gene (reference sequence). V gave up 4 bases and J gave up 12 bases, with 16 bases separating them. Written as DNA, the CDR3 is TGTGCCAGCAGCTCGGGGACATCGAACGCGTACTTC. Its translation is CASSSGTSNAYF. The variable domain in full, completed from reference TRBV7-9 and TRBJ2-7, reads DTGVSQNPRHKITKRGQNVTFRCDPISEHNRLYWYRQTLGQGPEFLTYFQNEAQLEKSRLLSDRFSAERPKGSFSTLEIQRTEQGDSAMYLCASSSGTSNAYFGPGTRLTVT.

This clonotype was seen repeatedly, ten times or more. The chain recombines TRBV12-3 or TRBV12-4 with TRBJ2-1; TRBD2 matches 10 bases. The CDR3 loop spans 15 amino acids. V lost 2 bases to trimming and J lost 4 bases; unmatched junction nucleotides: 2. The CDR3 nucleotides are TGTGCCAGCAGTTTATGGACTAGCGGTTACAATGAGCAGTTCTTC. It codes for CASSLWTSGYNEQFF.

This clonotype was detected only a few times. The J gene is TRBJ2-7, the V gene TRBV7-9; D possibly corresponds to TRBD2 (6 bases). Germline CDR1 and CDR2: SEHNR and FQNEAQ (reference sequence). This CDR3 is built from 16 residues. The V end was cut by 4 bases, the J end by 0 bases, with 16 bases between. CDR3 sequence: CASSSTTRPPSYEQYF. The CDR3, as DNA: TGTGCCAGCAGCTCGACGACTAGGCCCCCCTCCTACGAGCAGTACTTC. Variable domain in full (rest from reference TRBV7-9 and TRBJ2-7): DTGVSQNPRHKITKRGQNVTFRCDPISEHNRLYWYRQTLGQGPEFLTYFQNEAQLEKSRLLSDRFSAERPKGSFSTLEIQRTEQGDSAMYLCASSSTTRPPSYEQYFGPGTRLTVT.

The chain employs TRBV12-3 or TRBV12-4 and TRBJ2-7; 9 bases agree with TRBD1. The CDR3 totals 17 residues. Germline trimming cut 3 bases from V and 0 bases from J; bases unmatched to any gene: 9. Here the CDR3 reads CASSLGPGQGVSYEQYF. CDR3 sequence (DNA): TGTGCCAGCAGTTTGGGGCCGGGACAGGGCGTCTCCTACGAGCAGTACTTC.

The chain joins TRBV20-1 to TRBJ2-5; D not resolved. This CDR3 has 13 amino acids. V gave up 2 bases and J gave up 1 base, with 8 bases separating them. Germline V gene data show CDR1 as DFQATT and CDR2 as SNEGSKA (reference sequence). The CDR3 nucleotides are TGCAGTGCTAGACGACCCGCCCAAGAGACCCAGTACTTC. Protein: CSARRPAQETQYF.

This clonotype was counted ten times or more. The chain has TRBV12-3 or TRBV12-4 and TRBJ1-1; the match to TRBD1 covers 9 bases. After removal of 6 bases from V and 5 bases from J, the junction contained 7 bases not matched to a gene. This CDR3 region has 14 residues. CDR3 loop: CASRVGTGRTEAFF. The CDR3 DNA sequence: TGTGCCAGCAGAGTAGGGACAGGGAGAACTGAAGCTTTCTTT.

This clonotype is a singleton in its sample. The CDR3 bases are TGCGCCAGCAGCTTGGGCCCCCCCCAGACTACAGGAAACACCATATATTTT. Its protein product is CASSLGPPQTTGNTIYF. This sequence joins TRBV5-1 and TRBJ1-3, with no clear D. Germline V gene data show CDR1 as SGHRS and CDR2 as YFSETQ. The V and J ends lost 0 bases and 4 bases respectively, with 17 bases between them. The CDR3 extends over 17 amino acids.

Many counts were recorded for this clonotype. V is TRBV5-1 and J is TRBJ2-1; D call uncertain. With 0 bases removed from V and 1 base from J, the gap between germline ends came to 8 bases. Germline V gene data show CDR1 as SGHRS and CDR2 as YFSETQ. The CDR3 is made up of 15 amino acids. For the CDR3, the DNA is TGCGCCAGCAGCTTGGTGCAGACTTCCTACAATGAGCAGTTCTTC. Residues: CASSLVQTSYNEQFF.

This clonotype appeared a few times. The chain employs TRBV6-1 and TRBJ2-2; D perhaps matches TRBD2 (5 bases). Germline CDR1 is MNHNS and CDR2 is SASEGT. The CDR3 contains 15 residues. V was trimmed by 3 bases and J by 7 bases, leaving 15 bases between them. CDR3 sequence (DNA): TGTGCCAGCAGTGATGCGGGTCGGCTTTTCGGGGAGCTGTTTTTT. Translation: CASSDAGRLFGELFF.

V and J are TRBV6-2 or TRBV6-3 and TRBJ2-1; TRBD2 matches 14 bases. CDR1 MNHEY and CDR2 SVGEGT come from the germline V gene. This CDR3 contains 16 residues. Trimming removed 5 bases from V and 7 bases from J; junction bases left unmatched: 7. CDR3 sequence reads: CASSLRLAGGPNEQFF. In DNA, the CDR3 is TGTGCCAGCAGTCTGAGACTAGCGGGGGGGCCGAATGAGCAGTTCTTC.

This clonotype was found many times. The chain joins TRBV20-1 to TRBJ2-1, with 8 bases that match TRBD1. The CDR3 loop spans 14 amino acids. CDR1 and CDR2 (germline): DFQATT, SNEGSKA (reference sequence). After removal of 6 bases from V and 8 bases from J, the junction contained 12 bases not matched to a gene. The CDR3 bases are TGCAGTGCATACCGACAGGGGCAAGGCGATGAGCAGTTCTTC. Translated, it gives CSAYRQGQGDEQFF.

This clonotype was found many times. The rearrangement uses TRBV4-3 and TRBJ1-1; D is uncertain. The CDR3 covers 13 residues. Germline V gives CDR1 LGHNA, CDR2 YSLEER. Trimming pared 1 base from V and 5 bases from J, leaving 8 bases between. The CDR3 DNA is TGCGCCAGCAGCCAAGGTCGGGAAACTGAAGCTTTCTTT. It is translated as CASSQGRETEAFF.

Ten or more counts support this clonotype. The chain employs TRBV12-3 or TRBV12-4 and TRBJ2-1; D ambiguous. V lost 1 base and J 3 bases, leaving 10 bases between the germline ends. The CDR3 is made up of 15 amino acids. CDR3 sequence (DNA): TGTGCCAGCAGTTTAGACTGGACGATCTACAATGAGCAGTTCTTC. It encodes CASSLDWTIYNEQFF.

This chain connects TRBV20-1 to TRBJ1-6; TRBD1 might be the D (5 bases). V dropped 3 bases and J dropped 9 bases, with 24 bases sitting between them. Germline values: CDR1 DFQATT, CDR2 SNEGSKA (reference sequence). This CDR3 region has 17 residues. The CDR3: CSASGWGSREVGSPLHF. The CDR3 DNA reads as TGCAGTGCTAGCGGTTGGGGAAGCAGGGAGGTGGGTTCACCCCTCCACTTT.

The chain joins TRBV20-1 to TRBJ1-5, with a tentative D call TRBD1 (5 bases). Deletions cut 3 bases from V and 7 bases from J, with 16 bases between. Germline V gene lookup returns CDR1 DFQATT and CDR2 SNEGSKA (reference sequence). The CDR3 covers 14 residues. CDR3 nucleotides: TGCAGTGCTAGTGCCGAAGGGTGGGACCAGCCCCAGCATTTT. As protein: CSASAEGWDQPQHF.

V gene TRBV5-1 combines with J gene TRBJ2-1; no definite D call. CDR3 length: 14 residues. The V and J ends lost 1 base and 6 bases respectively, with 11 bases between them. Germline V gene data show CDR1 as SGHRS and CDR2 as YFSETQ. The CDR3: CASSLFGAINEQFF. The CDR3 region has the DNA TGCGCCAGCAGCTTGTTTGGTGCGATCAATGAGCAGTTCTTC.

This clonotype turned up a few times. CDR3 in DNA: TGTGCCAGCAGCTTCCCAGGGGACTACGAGCAGTACTTC. Its protein product is CASSFPGDYEQYF. This chain links TRBV7-2 with TRBJ2-7, with D perhaps TRBD1 (6 bases). The germline V gene has CDR1 SGHTA and CDR2 FQGNSA. Trimming took 3 bases from V and 3 from J, leaving 9 bases between them. This CDR3 contains 13 residues. The whole variable domain, filled in from reference TRBV7-2 and TRBJ2-7, reads GAGVSQSPSNKVTEKGKDVELRCDPISGHTALYWYRQSLGQGLEFLIYFQGNSAPDKSGLPSDRFSAERTGGSVSTLTIQRTQQEDSAVYLCASSFPGDYEQYFGPGTRLTVT.

This clonotype was seen more than once but under ten times. The chain recombines TRBV5-1 with TRBJ1-1; the match to TRBD1 covers 8 bases. Per germline, CDR1 SGHRS and CDR2 YFSETQ. The CDR3 extends over 16 amino acids. The V gene end was trimmed by 2 bases and the J gene end by 2 bases; junction bases not matched to a gene: 8. CDR3 region: CASSLSGQVTNTEAFF. Here the CDR3 DNA reads TGCGCCAGCAGCTTATCGGGACAGGTAACAAACACTGAAGCTTTCTTT. Variable domain in full (rest from reference TRBV5-1 and TRBJ1-1): KAGVTQTPRYLIKTRGQQVTLSCSPISGHRSVSWYQQTPGQGLQFLFEYFSETQRNKGNFPGRFSGRQFSNSRSEMNVSTLELGDSALYLCASSLSGQVTNTEAFFGQGTRLTVV.

The chain couples TRBV7-2 to TRBJ2-2, with a tentative D call TRBD2 (6 bases). Trimming took off 6 bases at V and 3 bases at J, with 14 bases between the two ends. Germline V lookup: CDR1 SGHTA, CDR2 FQGNSA. The CDR3 extends over 15 amino acids. Here the CDR3 DNA reads TGTGCCAGCAGGCGGGGTCTAGCGCACACCGGGGAGCTGTTTTTT. Its translation: CASRRGLAHTGELFF.

This clonotype was found a few times. This CDR3 is CASSRSPIGKNTIYF. The CDR3 DNA is TGTGCCAGCAGTCGCTCGCCTATCGGGAAAAACACCATATATTTT. V is TRBV6-5 and J is TRBJ1-3; D is ambiguous. The V end lost 5 bases, the J end lost 6 bases, and 17 bases lay between the germline ends. The CDR3 is 15 amino acids. Germline values: CDR1 MNHEY, CDR2 SVGAGI.

A few counts support this clonotype. The rearrangement links TRBV12-3 or TRBV12-4 to TRBJ2-7, with TRBD2 matching 12 bases. V lost 6 bases, J lost 5 bases, and 8 bases stayed unmatched. This CDR3 is built from 15 residues. The CDR3 DNA follows: TGTGCCAGCAGCTCAGGACTAGCGGGATTTAACGAGCAGTACTTC. Protein sequence: CASSSGLAGFNEQYF.

In its sample, this clonotype was seen many times. The CDR3 DNA follows: TGCAGCGCCCATCTCGGGGGTCCCCTATACAATGAGCAGTTCTTC. Amino acid sequence: CSAHLGGPLYNEQFF. J is TRBJ2-1 and V is TRBV29-1; possibly TRBD2 for D (6 bases). Deletions cut 7 bases from V and 4 bases from J, with 20 bases between. This CDR3 is 15 amino acids long. Germline V lookup: CDR1 SQVTM, CDR2 ANQGSEA.

This clonotype was observed a handful of times. The V call is TRBV5-5, the J call TRBJ2-4, with D unresolved. CDR1 is SGHKS, CDR2 YYEKEE, per germline (reference sequence). The CDR3 has 15 residues. V was pared by 2 bases and J by 4 bases, with 13 bases between. CDR3 protein: CASSFRVDRKNIQYF. The CDR3 DNA follows: TGTGCCAGCAGCTTTCGTGTGGATCGTAAAAACATTCAGTACTTC.

This clonotype was seen at least ten times. The chain is built from TRBV5-1 and TRBJ2-7, with D perhaps TRBD1 or TRBD2 (5 bases each). V shed 4 bases and J shed 3 bases, with 14 bases lying between them. In germline, CDR1 is SGHRS, CDR2 YFSETQ. The CDR3 runs to 14 residues. CDR3 bases: TGCGCCAGCAGCGGGACGGCAGGGATCTACGAGCAGTACTTC. It yields the protein CASSGTAGIYEQYF. The complete variable domain, with remaining parts taken from reference TRBV5-1 and TRBJ2-7, reads KAGVTQTPRYLIKTRGQQVTLSCSPISGHRSVSWYQQTPGQGLQFLFEYFSETQRNKGNFPGRFSGRQFSNSRSEMNVSTLELGDSALYLCASSGTAGIYEQYFGPGTRLTVT.